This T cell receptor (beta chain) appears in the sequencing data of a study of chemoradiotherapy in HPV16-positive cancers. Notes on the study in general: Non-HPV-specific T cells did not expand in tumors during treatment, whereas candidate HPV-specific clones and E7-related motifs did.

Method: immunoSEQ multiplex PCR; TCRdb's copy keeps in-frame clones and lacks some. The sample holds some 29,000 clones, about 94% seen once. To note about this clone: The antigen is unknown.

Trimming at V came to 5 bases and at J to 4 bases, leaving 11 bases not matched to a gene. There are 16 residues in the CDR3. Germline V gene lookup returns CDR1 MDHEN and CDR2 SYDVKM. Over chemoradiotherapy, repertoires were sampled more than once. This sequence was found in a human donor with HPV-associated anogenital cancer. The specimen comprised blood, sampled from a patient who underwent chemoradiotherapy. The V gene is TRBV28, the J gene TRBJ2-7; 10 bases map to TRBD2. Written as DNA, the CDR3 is TGTGCCAGCAGTAAGATGATACCTAGCGGGAGTTACGAGCAGTACTTC. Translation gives CASSKMIPSGSYEQYF.